This note documents a single T cell receptor beta chain sequence. This sample is part of a study of T cells after yellow fever vaccination. TCRdb itself ran the 5' RACE reads through MiXCR, one entry per CDR3 protein. Of 150,000 to 200,000 distinct CDR3 sequences in the sample, about 10% are singletons; the top ten hold less than 40%. Unmatched junction bases numbered 2, after V lost 6 bases and J lost 0 bases. The CDR3 is 13 amino acids. The V gene's germline CDR1 is MNHEY and CDR2 SVGEGT. This specimen consisted of CD8+ T cells sorted from PBMCs, obtained 15 days after the yellow fever booster vaccination. This rearrangement joins TRBV6-2 or TRBV6-3 to TRBJ2-7; 7 nucleotides agree with TRBD1. This clonotype was obtained from a man between 18 and 29 years old who received the YFV17D yellow fever vaccine. For the CDR3, the DNA is TGTGCCAGCAGCTGGGACAGCTCCTACGAGCAGTACGTC. It specifies CASSWDSSYEQYV.